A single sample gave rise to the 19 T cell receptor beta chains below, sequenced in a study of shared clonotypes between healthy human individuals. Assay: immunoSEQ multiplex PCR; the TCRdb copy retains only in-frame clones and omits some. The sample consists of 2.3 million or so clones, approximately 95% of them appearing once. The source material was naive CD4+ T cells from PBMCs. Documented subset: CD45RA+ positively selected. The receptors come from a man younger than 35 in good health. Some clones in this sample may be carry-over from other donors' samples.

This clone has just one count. CDR3 DNA: TGTGCCAGCAGCCAAGATTCTCTAGCGGGTCTCACAGATACGCAGTATTTT. It codes for CASSQDSLAGLTDTQYF. The J gene is TRBJ2-3, the V gene TRBV4-2; TRBD2 matches at 8 bases. Germline CDR1 reads LGHNA; CDR2 reads YNFKEQ. V lost 0 bases, J lost 2 bases, and 7 bases stayed unmatched. There are 17 residues in the CDR3.

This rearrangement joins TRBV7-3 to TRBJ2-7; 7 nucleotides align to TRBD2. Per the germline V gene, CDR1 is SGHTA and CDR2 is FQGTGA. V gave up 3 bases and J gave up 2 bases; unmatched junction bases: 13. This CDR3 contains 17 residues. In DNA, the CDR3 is TGTGCCAGCAGCTTTCAGAAGTTGGGGCTAGCGGCCTACGAGCAGTACTTC. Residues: CASSFQKLGLAAYEQYF.

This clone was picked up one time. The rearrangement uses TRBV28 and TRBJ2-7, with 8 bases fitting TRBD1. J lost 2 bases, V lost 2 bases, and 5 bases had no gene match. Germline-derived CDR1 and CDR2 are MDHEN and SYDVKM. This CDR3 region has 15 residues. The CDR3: CASSLGGQEAYEQYF. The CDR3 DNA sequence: TGTGCCAGCAGTTTAGGGGGACAGGAAGCCTACGAGCAGTACTTC.

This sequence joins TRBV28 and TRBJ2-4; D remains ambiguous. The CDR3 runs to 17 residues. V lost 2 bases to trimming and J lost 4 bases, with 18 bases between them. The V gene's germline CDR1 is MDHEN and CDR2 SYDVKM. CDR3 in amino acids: CASSLANRVGAKNIQYF. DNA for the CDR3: TGTGCCAGCAGTTTAGCTAACCGAGTGGGCGCTAAAAACATTCAGTACTTC.

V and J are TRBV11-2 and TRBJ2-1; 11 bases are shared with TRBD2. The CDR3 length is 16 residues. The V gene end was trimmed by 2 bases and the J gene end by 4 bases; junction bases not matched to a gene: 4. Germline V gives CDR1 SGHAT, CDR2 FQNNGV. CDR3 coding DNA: TGTGCCAGCAGCTTAACCCGACTAGCGGGGTACAATGAGCAGTTCTTC. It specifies CASSLTRLAGYNEQFF.

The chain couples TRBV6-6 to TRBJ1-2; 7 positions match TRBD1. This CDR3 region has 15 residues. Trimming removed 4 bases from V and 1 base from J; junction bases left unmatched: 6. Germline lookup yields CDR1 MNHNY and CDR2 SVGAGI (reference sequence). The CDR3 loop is CASSSRQGINYGYTF. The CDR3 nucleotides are TGTGCCAGCAGTTCTCGACAGGGCATTAACTATGGCTACACCTTC.

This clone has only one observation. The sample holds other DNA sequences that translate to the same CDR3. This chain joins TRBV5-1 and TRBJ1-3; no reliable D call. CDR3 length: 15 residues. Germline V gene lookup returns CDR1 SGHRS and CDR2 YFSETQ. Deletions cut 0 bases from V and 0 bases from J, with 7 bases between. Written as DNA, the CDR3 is TGCGCCAGCAGCTTGGAGGCAGTCTCTGGAAACACCATATATTTT. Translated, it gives CASSLEAVSGNTIYF.

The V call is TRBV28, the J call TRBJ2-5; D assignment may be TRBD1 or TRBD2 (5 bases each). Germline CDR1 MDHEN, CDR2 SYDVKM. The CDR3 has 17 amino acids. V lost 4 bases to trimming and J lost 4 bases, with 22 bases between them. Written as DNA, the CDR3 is TGTGCCAGCAGTTCCACCCGGAGTAGCCAGGGACGAGAGACCCAGTACTTC. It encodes CASSSTRSSQGRETQYF.

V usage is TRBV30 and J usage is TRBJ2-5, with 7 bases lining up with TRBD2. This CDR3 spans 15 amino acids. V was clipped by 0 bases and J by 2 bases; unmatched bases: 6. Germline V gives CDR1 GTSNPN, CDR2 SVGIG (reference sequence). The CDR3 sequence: CAWSVRGSGQETQYF. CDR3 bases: TGTGCCTGGAGTGTACGCGGGAGTGGTCAAGAGACCCAGTACTTC.

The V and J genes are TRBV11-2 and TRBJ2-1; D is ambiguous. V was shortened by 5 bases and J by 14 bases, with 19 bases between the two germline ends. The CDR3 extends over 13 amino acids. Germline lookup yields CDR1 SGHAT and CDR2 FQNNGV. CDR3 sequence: CASSPVILGREFF. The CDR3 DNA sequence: TGTGCCAGCAGCCCGGTAATTCTCGGACGGGAGTTCTTC.

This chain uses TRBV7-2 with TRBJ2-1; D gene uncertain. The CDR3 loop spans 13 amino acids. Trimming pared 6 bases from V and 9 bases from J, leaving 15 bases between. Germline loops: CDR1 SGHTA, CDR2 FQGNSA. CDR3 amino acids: CASSNVVGVEQFF. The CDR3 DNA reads TGTGCCAGCAGTAATGTCGTTGGTGTTGAGCAGTTCTTC.

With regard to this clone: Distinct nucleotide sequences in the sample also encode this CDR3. The CDR3, as DNA: TGTGCCAGCAGTCGGCAGGGGTATGGCTACACCTTC. It specifies CASSRQGYGYTF. The chain uses TRBV2 and TRBJ1-2, with a possible D match to TRBD1 (6 bases). CDR1 is SNHLY, CDR2 FYNNEI, per germline. Trimming stripped 5 bases from V and 5 bases from J, with 9 bases between. The CDR3 runs to 12 residues.

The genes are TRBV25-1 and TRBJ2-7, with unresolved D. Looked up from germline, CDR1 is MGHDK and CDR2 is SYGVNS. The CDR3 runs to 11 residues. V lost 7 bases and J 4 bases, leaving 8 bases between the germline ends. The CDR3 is CASTKAYEQYF. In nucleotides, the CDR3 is TGTGCCAGCACTAAAGCTTACGAGCAGTACTTC.

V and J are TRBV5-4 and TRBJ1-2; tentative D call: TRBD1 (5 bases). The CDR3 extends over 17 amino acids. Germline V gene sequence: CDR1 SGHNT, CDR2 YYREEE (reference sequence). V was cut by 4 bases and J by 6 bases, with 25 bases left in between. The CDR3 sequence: CASSLEPYRGRVHGYTF. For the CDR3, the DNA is TGTGCCAGCAGCCTGGAACCGTATCGAGGCAGGGTCCATGGCTACACCTTC.

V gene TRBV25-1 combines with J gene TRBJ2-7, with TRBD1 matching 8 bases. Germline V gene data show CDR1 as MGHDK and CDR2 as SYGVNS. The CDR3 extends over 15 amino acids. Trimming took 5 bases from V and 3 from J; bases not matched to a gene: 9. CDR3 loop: CASSTLSGGIYEQYF. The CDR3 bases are TGTGCCAGCAGTACTCTTTCAGGGGGCATCTACGAGCAGTACTTC.

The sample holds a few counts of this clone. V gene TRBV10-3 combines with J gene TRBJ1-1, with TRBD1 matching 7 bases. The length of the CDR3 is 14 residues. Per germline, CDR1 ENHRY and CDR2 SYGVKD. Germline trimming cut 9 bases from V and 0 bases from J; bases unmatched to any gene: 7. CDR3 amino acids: CAIMGQPMNTEAFF. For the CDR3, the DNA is TGTGCCATTATGGGACAGCCGATGAACACTGAAGCTTTCTTT.

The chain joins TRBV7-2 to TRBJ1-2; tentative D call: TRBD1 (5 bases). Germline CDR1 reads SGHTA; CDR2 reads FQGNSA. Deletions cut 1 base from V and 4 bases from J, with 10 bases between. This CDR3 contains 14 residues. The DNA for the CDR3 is TGTGCCAGCAGCTTAGTGTCAGGGTCCTATGGCTACACCTTC. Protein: CASSLVSGSYGYTF.

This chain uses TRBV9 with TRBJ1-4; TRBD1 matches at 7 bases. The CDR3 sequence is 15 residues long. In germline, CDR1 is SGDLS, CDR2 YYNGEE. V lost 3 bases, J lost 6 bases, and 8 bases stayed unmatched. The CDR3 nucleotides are TGTGCCAGCAGCGGGGGGACAGCCACTTATGAAAAACTGTTTTTT. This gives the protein CASSGGTATYEKLFF.

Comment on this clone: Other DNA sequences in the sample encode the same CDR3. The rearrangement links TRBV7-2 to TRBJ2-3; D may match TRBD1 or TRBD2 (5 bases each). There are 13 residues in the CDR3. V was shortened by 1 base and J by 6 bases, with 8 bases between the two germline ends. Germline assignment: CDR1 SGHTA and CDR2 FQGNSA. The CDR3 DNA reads TGTGCCAGCAGCTTAGACGGGACGGATACGCAGTATTTT. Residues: CASSLDGTDTQYF.